This T cell receptor (beta chain) was retrieved from a study of CD8+CD57+ T cells in acquired aplastic anemia. Findings of the study overall: CD8+ Simpson's diversity showed no significant patient-control difference.

The CDR3 has 16 amino acids. V lost 7 bases to trimming and J lost 6 bases, with 24 bases between them. The use of genomic DNA as template underpinned the TCR beta VDJ and CDR3 profiling. In TCRdb, the reads were re-called with MiXCR into one record per CDR3 protein. The sample has about 420,000 distinct CDR3 sequences; just under 70% are singletons. This clonotype was counted at least ten times. What it recognizes is unknown. The receptor comes from a human donor in good health, serving as a control. The chain joins TRBV12-3 or TRBV12-4 to TRBJ1-2; the D gene is possibly TRBD1 (6 bases). The sequenced material came from sorted CD4+, CD8+, or CD8+CD57+ T cells (not recorded which) from PBMCs. This chain's CDR3 is CASTFSGRGGFHGYTF. DNA for the CDR3: TGTGCCAGCACCTTCTCTGGCAGGGGAGGTTTTCATGGCTACACCTTC.